In its sample, the clone carrying this T cell receptor (beta chain) was seen a few times. CDR1 KGHSH and CDR2 LQKENI come from the germline V gene. The CDR3 runs to 14 residues. Trimming cost V 6 bases and J 3 bases, with 14 bases left between them. The sample is drawn from a study of T cell repertoires in cytomegalovirus infection. TCRdb processed the reads anew with MiXCR; each CDR3 protein has one entry. The sample lists 350,000 to 550,000 distinct CDR3 sequences; 25% to 40% were seen once. The TCR comes from a human donor in good health (CMV status not recorded). Some clones in this sample may be carry-over from other donors' samples. The V and J genes are TRBV18 and TRBJ1-1; tentatively, D is TRBD1 (6 bases). The sequenced material came from PBMCs. CDR3 in DNA: TGTGCCAGCTCTCCTCGGACAGAGGACACTGAAGCTTTCTTT. Translated, it gives CASSPRTEDTEAFF.